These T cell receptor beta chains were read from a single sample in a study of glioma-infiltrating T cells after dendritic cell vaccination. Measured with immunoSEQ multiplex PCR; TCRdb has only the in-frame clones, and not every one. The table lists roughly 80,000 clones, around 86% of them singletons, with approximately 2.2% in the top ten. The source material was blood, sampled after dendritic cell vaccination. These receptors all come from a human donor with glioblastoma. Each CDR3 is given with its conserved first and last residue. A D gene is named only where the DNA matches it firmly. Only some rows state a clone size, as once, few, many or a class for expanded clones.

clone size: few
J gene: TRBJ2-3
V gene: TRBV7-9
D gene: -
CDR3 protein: CASSPIPAASTDTQYF
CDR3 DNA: TGTGCCAGCAGCCCCATCCCAGCGGCTAGCACAGATACGCAGTATTTT

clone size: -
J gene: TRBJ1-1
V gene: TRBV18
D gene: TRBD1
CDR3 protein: CASSPPAGGATEAFF
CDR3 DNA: TGTGCCAGCTCACCCCCGGCAGGGGGCGCAACTGAAGCTTTCTTT

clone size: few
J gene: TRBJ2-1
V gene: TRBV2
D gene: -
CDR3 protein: CASSPLSSYNEQFF
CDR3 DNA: TGTGCCAGCTCTCCCTTGAGCTCCTACAATGAGCAGTTCTTC

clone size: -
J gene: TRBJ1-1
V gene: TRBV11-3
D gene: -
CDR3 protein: CASSILDTKAFF
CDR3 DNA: TGTGCCAGCAGCATCCTGGACACGAAAGCTTTCTTT

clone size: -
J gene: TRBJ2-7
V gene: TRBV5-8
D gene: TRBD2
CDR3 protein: CASGLAGADEQYF
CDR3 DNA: TGTGCCAGCGGTTTAGCGGGAGCGGATGAGCAGTACTTC

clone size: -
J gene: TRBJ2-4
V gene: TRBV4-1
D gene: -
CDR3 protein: CASSRSYVGAKNIQYF
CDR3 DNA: TGCGCCAGCAGCCGGAGTTATGTGGGTGCCAAAAACATTCAGTACTTC

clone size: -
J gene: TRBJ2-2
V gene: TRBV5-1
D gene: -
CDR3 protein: CASKAVGGSTGELFF
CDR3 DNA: TGCGCCAGCAAGGCGGTCGGGGGTAGCACCGGGGAGCTGTTTTTT

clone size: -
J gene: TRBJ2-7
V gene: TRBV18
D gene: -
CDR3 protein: CASSPEAGATYEQYF
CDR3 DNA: TGTGCCAGCTCACCAGAGGCAGGGGCGACCTACGAGCAGTACTTC

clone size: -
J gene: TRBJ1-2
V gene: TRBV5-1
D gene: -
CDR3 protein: CASSLSAEVYGYTF
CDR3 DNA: TGCGCCAGCAGCTTGTCTGCTGAGGTCTATGGCTACACCTTC

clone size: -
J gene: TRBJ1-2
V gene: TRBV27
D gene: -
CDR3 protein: CASSPGVRSWGYGYTF
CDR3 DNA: TGTGCCAGCAGTCCCGGGGTAAGGTCGTGGGGATATGGCTACACCTTC

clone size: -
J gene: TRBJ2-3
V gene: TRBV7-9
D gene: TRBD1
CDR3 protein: CASSLAGGADTQYF
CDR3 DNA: TGTGCCAGCAGCTTAGCAGGGGGCGCAGATACGCAGTATTTT

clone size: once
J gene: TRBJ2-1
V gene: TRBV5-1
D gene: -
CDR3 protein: CASSLTGSEQFF
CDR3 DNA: TGCGCCAGCAGCTTGACAGGGAGTGAGCAGTTCTTC

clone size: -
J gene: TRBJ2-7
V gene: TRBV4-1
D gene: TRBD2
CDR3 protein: CASSLGLAGESYEQYF
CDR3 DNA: TGCGCCAGCAGCCTCGGGCTAGCGGGGGAGTCCTACGAGCAGTACTTC

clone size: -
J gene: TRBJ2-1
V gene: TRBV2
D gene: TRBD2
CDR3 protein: CAGGEGAQFF
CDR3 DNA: TGTGCCGGGGGGGAAGGGGCGCAGTTCTTC

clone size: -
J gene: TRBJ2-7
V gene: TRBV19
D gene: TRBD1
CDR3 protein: CASSTLPGQGYEQYF
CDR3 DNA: TGTGCCAGTAGTACCCTGCCGGGACAGGGTTACGAGCAGTACTTC

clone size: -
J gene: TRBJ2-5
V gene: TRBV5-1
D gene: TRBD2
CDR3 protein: CASSLSGGETQYF
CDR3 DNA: TGCGCCAGCAGCCTATCGGGGGGAGAGACCCAGTACTTC

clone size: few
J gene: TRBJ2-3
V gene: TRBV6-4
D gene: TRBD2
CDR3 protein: CASSDSTGGGTDTQYF
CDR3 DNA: TGTGCCAGCAGTGACTCGACCGGGGGGGGCACAGATACGCAGTATTTT